The clone carrying this T cell receptor (beta chain) was seen at least ten times. The sample belongs to a study of identical twins. CDR3 length: 11 amino acids. From germline, CDR1 is DFQATT and CDR2 SNEGSKA (reference sequence). With 5 bases removed from V and 2 bases from J, the gap between germline ends came to 6 bases. TCRdb processed the 5' RACE reads anew with MiXCR; each CDR3 protein has one entry. Among fewer than 900,000 distinct CDR3 sequences listed, about 20% were seen once. The same sample was also studied in work on T cells expressing NK-cell markers.

This sequence was found in a woman between 18 and 29 years old in good health. The specimen was PBMCs. V is TRBV20-1 and J is TRBJ2-5; D is ambiguous. The CDR3: CSARLQETQYF. CDR3 in DNA: TGCAGTGCTCGTTTACAAGAGACCCAGTACTTC.